This T cell receptor (beta chain) is drawn from a study of T cells in Graves' hyperthyroidism and ophthalmopathy. Overall study: Peripheral blood specimens were obtained at initial diagnosis, prior to any treatment.

The sample holds many counts of this clonotype. What it binds is not known. Broader study findings: Ophthalmopathy cases were set apart from stable hyperthyroidism by a 13 V-J model.

With a duration under 2 months, the hyperthyroidism was newly diagnosed in patients aged 18 to 65. The PBMCs were taken from less than 11 ml of fresh peripheral blood. Using RNA transcripts as the source, TCR beta CDR3 regions were amplified. During a first-round RT-PCR of the TCR CDR3, the HTBI primer set was used. Each CDR3 protein is one row after TCRdb ran MiXCR on the multiplex PCR reads. Of around 700,000 distinct CDR3 sequences in the sample, 30% to 40% were seen once. This TCR derives from a middle-aged woman with Graves' hyperthyroidism. The sequenced material came from blood.

The DNA for the CDR3 is TGTGCCACTTCACAACAAGACTCTGGGGCCAACGTCCTGACTTTC. Residues: CATSQQDSGANVLTF. The J gene is TRBJ2-6, the V gene TRBV19; no firm D call. Trimming removed 10 bases from V and 0 bases from J, with 13 bases in between. The CDR3 consists of 15 residues. Germline lookup yields CDR1 LNHDA and CDR2 SQIVND (reference sequence).